Presented here are 28 T cell receptor beta chains from one specimen sequenced in a study of blood T cell repertoires in COVID-19. Sequenced by immunoSEQ multiplex PCR; TCRdb stores in-frame clones only, minus some. The sample shows over 130,000 clones, 60% to 80% of them seen only once. The sequenced sample was PBMCs or T cells enriched from blood (not recorded which). The receptor set was obtained from a woman between 45 and 60 years old who had recovered from COVID-19.

The chain has TRBV2 and TRBJ2-7; TRBD1 matches at 7 bases. V shed 6 bases and J 5 bases; nucleotides not matched to a gene: 10. The CDR3 sequence is 14 residues long. Per germline, CDR1 SNHLY and CDR2 FYNNEI. CDR3 bases: TGTGCCAGCAGGCAGACAGGGTCCCTACACGAGCAGTACTTC. Its translation is CASRQTGSLHEQYF.

This clone was seen a single time. The V and J genes are TRBV6-4 and TRBJ2-1, with 13 bases that match TRBD2. From germline, CDR1 is MRHNA and CDR2 SNTAGT. The trim removed 6 bases at V and 8 bases at J, leaving 16 bases unmatched. There are 18 residues in the CDR3. The CDR3, as DNA: TGTGCCAGCAGCAGGACTAGCGGGAGAGGGGGTCATGCAGATGAGCAGTTCTTC. Translation: CASSRTSGRGGHADEQFF.

The genes are TRBV10-3 and TRBJ1-4; possible D gene TRBD1, 5 bases. The ends were cut back, 6 bases at V and 5 bases at J, with 7 bases in the middle. The CDR3 length is 12 residues. CDR1 ENHRY and CDR2 SYGVKD come from the germline V gene. CDR3 bases: TGTGCCATCAGCCAGGGAAATGAAAAACTGTTTTTT. This codes for CAISQGNEKLFF.

This chain links TRBV19 with TRBJ1-5; 9 bases are shared with TRBD1. Germline CDR1 is LNHDA and CDR2 is SQIVND (reference sequence). The CDR3 consists of 16 residues. The V gene end was trimmed by 6 bases and the J gene end by 4 bases; junction bases not matched to a gene: 10. The CDR3 protein is CASRRDRVQGNQPQHF. The CDR3 DNA follows: TGTGCCAGTAGGCGGGACAGGGTACAAGGTAATCAGCCCCAGCATTTT.

This rearrangement joins TRBV28 to TRBJ1-4; possible D gene TRBD1, 5 bases. V was pared by 10 bases and J by 6 bases, with 18 bases between. Germline CDR1 and CDR2: MDHEN and SYDVKM. This CDR3 spans 14 amino acids. Here the CDR3 reads CATMGGGWDEKLFF. CDR3 nucleotides: TGTGCCACCATGGGCGGGGGATGGGATGAAAAACTGTTTTTT.

V gene TRBV9 combines with J gene TRBJ1-2; 9 nucleotides align to TRBD1. The germline CDR1 and CDR2 sequences are SGDLS and YYNGEE. After removal of 0 bases from V and 3 bases from J, the junction contained 3 bases not matched to a gene. The CDR3 has 15 residues. The CDR3 DNA is TGTGCCAGCAGCGTAGCTACAGGGGGCGACTATGGCTACACCTTC. Encoded protein: CASSVATGGDYGYTF.

The rearrangement links TRBV19 to TRBJ1-1, with 8 bases fitting TRBD1. The CDR3 is 12 residues long. Losses at the gene ends were 10 bases for V and 3 bases for J; bases not matched to a gene: 4. Germline V gene lookup returns CDR1 LNHDA and CDR2 SQIVND (reference sequence). The CDR3 nucleotides read TGTGCCACCAGGGGGCGCGACACTGAAGCTTTCTTT. Amino acids: CATRGRDTEAFF.

This clone was observed a few times. The V call is TRBV28, the J call TRBJ1-6; D is unclear. The V and J ends lost 6 bases and 5 bases respectively, with 11 bases between them. Germline V gives CDR1 MDHEN, CDR2 SYDVKM. This CDR3 has 14 residues. CDR3 sequence (DNA): TGTGCCAGCAGCAAACAGTTTGATAATTCACCCCTCCACTTT. It translates to CASSKQFDNSPLHF.

The chain joins TRBV6-5 to TRBJ1-2; D is perhaps TRBD1 (5 bases). The germline CDR1 and CDR2 sequences are MNHEY and SVGAGI. This CDR3 spans 15 amino acids. Trimming shortened V by 6 bases and J by 2 bases, and 16 bases separated the two germline ends. As DNA, the CDR3 is TGTGCCAGCAGGCGTACGCGGGGGGGAAACTATGGCTACACCTTC. Protein: CASRRTRGGNYGYTF.

There are a few counts of this clone. The chain joins TRBV11-2 to TRBJ2-7; weak D call: TRBD2 (7 bases). The V gene's germline CDR1 is SGHAT and CDR2 FQNNGV. CDR3 size: 14 residues. V lost 1 base, J lost 2 bases, and 9 bases lay in between. The CDR3 DNA reads as TGTGCCAGCAGCTTAGCGGGGGGCCCCTACGAGCAGTACTTC. This codes for CASSLAGGPYEQYF.

The chain couples TRBV7-9 to TRBJ2-1; 8 bases fit TRBD1. Germline V lookup: CDR1 SEHNR, CDR2 FQNEAQ (reference sequence). Trimming at V came to 4 bases and at J to 5 bases, leaving 13 bases not matched to a gene. The CDR3 is 17 residues long. The CDR3 spells CASSSVGQGRLDNEQFF. For the CDR3, the DNA is TGTGCCAGCAGCTCGGTTGGACAGGGAAGGCTCGACAATGAGCAGTTCTTC. Combining the CDR3 with reference TRBV7-9 and TRBJ2-1 gives the whole variable domain DTGVSQNPRHKITKRGQNVTFRCDPISEHNRLYWYRQTLGQGPEFLTYFQNEAQLEKSRLLSDRFSAERPKGSFSTLEIQRTEQGDSAMYLCASSSVGQGRLDNEQFFGPGTRLTVL.

This chain uses TRBV7-3 with TRBJ2-5; D may be TRBD1 (6 bases). V was shortened by 5 bases and J by 5 bases, with 15 bases between the two germline ends. There are 14 residues in the CDR3. Germline CDR1 SGHTA, CDR2 FQGTGA. The CDR3 spells CASSQNPGVETQYF. In DNA form, the CDR3 reads TGTGCCAGCAGCCAAAATCCAGGGGTCGAGACCCAGTACTTC. Complete variable domain (other parts from reference TRBV7-3 and TRBJ2-5): GAGVSQTPSNKVTEKGKYVELRCDPISGHTALYWYRQSLGQGPEFLIYFQGTGAADDSGLPNDRFFAVRPEGSVSTLKIQRTERGDSAVYLCASSQNPGVETQYFGPGTRLLVL.

Notes on this clone: One junction end disagrees with the germline gene, perhaps due to a read error. The chain is built from TRBV4-2 and TRBJ2-7, with 8 bases identical to TRBD1. Germline assignment: CDR1 LGHNA and CDR2 YNFKEQ. This CDR3 contains 17 residues. This chain's CDR3 is CASSQETGGRLSHEQYF. Written as DNA, the CDR3 is TGTGCCAGCAGCCAAGAAACAGGGGGACGACTCTCCCACGAGCAGTACTTC.

J is TRBJ1-2 and V is TRBV2, with TRBD1 as a possible D gene (5 bases). The CDR3 length is 13 residues. The V gene lost 4 bases and the J gene lost 3 bases, with 9 bases spanning the gap. Germline CDR1 and CDR2: SNHLY and FYNNEI. The CDR3 DNA reads TGTGCCAGCAGTGCGCCCAGGGACTATGGCTACACCTTC. Encoded protein: CASSAPRDYGYTF.

This chain joins TRBV30 and TRBJ1-1; possible D gene TRBD1, 6 bases. Trimming stripped 3 bases from V and 4 bases from J, with 12 bases between. This CDR3 contains 13 residues. CDR1 and CDR2 (germline): GTSNPN, SVGIG (reference sequence). This chain's CDR3 is CAWRGHRGTEAFF. The CDR3, as DNA: TGTGCCTGGAGGGGACATCGGGGCACTGAAGCTTTCTTT.

This chain links TRBV18 with TRBJ2-5, with 12 positions matching TRBD1. This CDR3 spans 16 amino acids. Germline V gives CDR1 KGHSH, CDR2 LQKENI. The J segment lost 5 bases and the V segment lost 3 bases, leaving 7 bases of the junction unmatched. The CDR3 DNA sequence: TGTGCCAGCTCACCCCCGGGACAGGGGGCCCGTGAGACCCAGTACTTC. Amino acids: CASSPPGQGARETQYF. The whole variable domain, remainder taken from reference TRBV18 and TRBJ2-5, is NAGVMQNPRHLVRRRGQEARLRCSPMKGHSHVYWYRQLPEEGLKFMVYLQKENIIDESGMPKERFSAEFPKEGPSILRIQQVVRGDSAAYFCASSPPGQGARETQYFGPGTRLLVL.

This sequence joins TRBV30 and TRBJ2-7; 7 bases map to TRBD2. This CDR3 is built from 14 residues. Germline CDR1 reads GTSNPN; CDR2 reads SVGIG (reference sequence). V dropped 2 bases and J dropped 3; count of bases not matched to a gene: 7. The CDR3 coding sequence is TGTGCCTGGAGTCCCGGCGGGAGCCTCTACGAGCAGTACTTC. Amino acid sequence: CAWSPGGSLYEQYF. The full variable domain, in which reference TRBV30 and TRBJ2-7 provide the parts outside the CDR3, is SQTIHQWPATLVQPVGSPLSLECTVEGTSNPNLYWYRQAAGRGLQLLFYSVGIGQISSEVPQNLSASRPQDRQFILSSKKLLLSDSGFYLCAWSPGGSLYEQYFGPGTRLTVT.

The rearrangement joins TRBV18 to TRBJ2-7, with TRBD1 matching 9 bases. There are 14 residues in the CDR3. The trim removed 5 bases at V and 2 bases at J, leaving 4 bases unmatched. CDR1 is KGHSH, CDR2 LQKENI, per germline. The CDR3 DNA reads TGTGCCAGCTCATCCCGGGACAGGGCCTACGAGCAGTACTTC. Translation: CASSSRDRAYEQYF.

The chain links TRBV18 to TRBJ1-4; 11 bases agree with TRBD1. The CDR3 is 14 amino acids. V gave up 5 bases and J gave up 11 bases; unmatched junction bases: 7. Germline V gene lookup returns CDR1 KGHSH and CDR2 LQKENI. This chain's CDR3 is CASSKGQGEEKLFF. The CDR3 DNA follows: TGTGCCAGCTCAAAGGGACAGGGGGAAGAGAAACTGTTTTTT.

This chain uses TRBV11-1 with TRBJ1-1; the D gene is possibly TRBD1 (6 bases). The germline gives CDR1 SGHAT, CDR2 FQDESV (reference sequence). The CDR3 contains 14 residues. V lost 5 bases and J lost 3, with 13 bases in between. CDR3 region: CASSRNRDDTEAFF. The DNA of the CDR3 is TGTGCCAGCAGCCGCAACAGGGACGACACTGAAGCTTTCTTT.

The V gene is TRBV4-1, the J gene TRBJ2-1, with D possibly matching TRBD2 (5 bases). Per germline, CDR1 MGHRA and CDR2 YSYEKL. The V gene lost 4 bases and the J gene lost 5 bases, with 18 bases spanning the gap. The CDR3 extends over 16 amino acids. The CDR3 protein is CASSRPPGLADNEQFF. DNA of the CDR3: TGCGCCAGCAGCCGACCACCGGGATTGGCGGACAATGAGCAGTTCTTC.

The J gene is TRBJ2-2, the V gene TRBV10-2; D might be TRBD2 (6 bases). V was pared by 6 bases and J by 4 bases, with 15 bases between. This CDR3 has 15 residues. In germline, CDR1 is WSHSY, CDR2 SAAADI. This CDR3 reads CASSHYGEVTGELFF. CDR3 bases: TGCGCCAGCAGCCACTATGGGGAGGTCACCGGGGAGCTGTTTTTT.

CDR3 sequence: CASSTRRLAGRNEQFF. As DNA, the CDR3 is TGTGCCAGTAGTACCCGACGCCTGGCGGGGAGGAATGAGCAGTTCTTC. The chain recombines TRBV19 with TRBJ2-1, with D perhaps TRBD2 (6 bases). The ends were cut back, 4 bases at V and 7 bases at J, with 20 bases in the middle. Germline CDR1 is LNHDA and CDR2 is SQIVND (reference sequence). The CDR3 has 16 residues.

The rearrangement joins TRBV27 to TRBJ2-7; D perhaps matches TRBD1 (6 bases). CDR1 and CDR2 (germline): MNHEY, SMNVEV (reference sequence). The ends were cut back, 10 bases at V and 10 bases at J, with 17 bases in the middle. The CDR3 contains 11 residues. CDR3 protein: CATSRGQFQYF. As DNA, the CDR3 is TGTGCCACCAGCAGGGGACAATTTCAGTACTTC.

This chain links TRBV5-4 with TRBJ2-1; tentatively, D is TRBD2 (5 bases). The V end lost 0 bases, the J end lost 0 bases, and 13 bases lay between the germline ends. Germline V gives CDR1 SGHNT, CDR2 YYREEE (reference sequence). The CDR3 extends over 17 amino acids. CDR3 coding DNA: TGTGCCAGCAGCTTGGTTGTGCGGAGGAGCTCCTACAATGAGCAGTTCTTC. It yields the protein CASSLVVRRSSYNEQFF. The whole variable domain, filled in from reference TRBV5-4 and TRBJ2-1, reads ETGVTQSPTHLIKTRGQQVTLRCSSQSGHNTVSWYQQALGQGPQFIFQYYREEENGRGNFPPRFSGLQFPNYSSELNVNALELDDSALYLCASSLVVRRSSYNEQFFGPGTRLTVL.

The chain joins TRBV5-6 to TRBJ1-2; D is uncertain. This CDR3 has 12 amino acids. The ends were cut back, 5 bases at V and 6 bases at J, with 11 bases in the middle. CDR1 is SGHDT, CDR2 YYEEEE, per germline. The CDR3 is CASRLTRDGYTF. The CDR3 DNA reads TGTGCCAGCAGGTTAACGAGAGATGGCTACACCTTC.

The chain couples TRBV6-5 to TRBJ1-5; TRBD1 agrees at 8 bases. J lost 4 bases, V lost 2 bases, and 4 bases had no gene match. Germline assignment: CDR1 MNHEY and CDR2 SVGAGI. This CDR3 is 15 amino acids long. This CDR3 reads CASSYGQGANQPQHF. The CDR3 DNA sequence: TGTGCCAGCAGTTACGGGCAGGGGGCTAATCAGCCCCAGCATTTT.

The rearrangement joins TRBV13 to TRBJ1-2; D not resolved. CDR1 and CDR2 from the germline V gene are PRHDT and FYEKMQ (reference sequence). The CDR3 extends over 14 amino acids. V lost 3 bases, J lost 6 bases, and 14 bases lay in between. The CDR3 loop reads CASSFYWREDGYTF. The DNA of the CDR3 is TGTGCCAGCAGCTTTTATTGGAGGGAGGATGGCTACACCTTC. Full variable domain (outside the CDR3, taken from reference TRBV13 and TRBJ1-2): AAGVIQSPRHLIKEKRETATLKCYPIPRHDTVYWYQQGPGQDPQFLISFYEKMQSDKGSIPDRFSAQQFSDYHSELNMSSLELGDSALYFCASSFYWREDGYTFGSGTRLTVV.